In its sample, the clone carrying this T cell receptor (beta chain) is medium-sized. Its target is not known. Germline CDR1 reads SNHLY; CDR2 reads FYNNEI. This CDR3 spans 14 amino acids. V lost 7 bases, J lost 2 bases, and 6 bases stayed unmatched. This specimen belongs to a study of cytomegalovirus exposure and HLA in healthy donors. Generated by immunoSEQ multiplex PCR, the TCRdb table keeps only in-frame clones and is missing some. This table has about 140,000 clones, approximately 85% appearing once. The study's findings and limits: Reports indicated that the classifier achieved high specificity and sensitivity in diagnosing cytomegalovirus status. A few of the chains that were CMV-associated were confirmed in vitro to be specific for CMV antigens. The study put under 200 TCR beta chains on its list as cytomegalovirus-associated.

The specimen was PBMCs. This sequence was found in a woman aged 25 to 39 in good health and CMV-seronegative. This chain uses TRBV2 with TRBJ2-5; TRBD2 matches 8 bases. As DNA, the CDR3 is TGTGCCAGCATGATCGGGGGGGGACAAGAGACCCAGTACTTC. Translating gives CASMIGGGQETQYF.